The 22 T cell receptor beta chains below were found in one sample sequenced in a study of OX40 agonist ivuxolimab in advanced cancers. Data came from immunoSEQ multiplex PCR; TCRdb stores just in-frame clones and leaves some out. There are roughly 93,000 clones in the sample; roughly 94% occur only once, and more than 0.5% lies in the top ten. Sequences were derived from CD4+ or CD8+ T cells sorted from blood, sampled in a trial of the OX40 agonist ivuxolimab. The receptors here all came from an adult with an advanced solid tumor such as melanoma, head and neck, liver or kidney cancer.

The CDR3, as DNA: TGTGCCAGCTCACCATTTCCTCCTAGCGGACCCACAGATACGCAGTATTTT. Translation gives CASSPFPPSGPTDTQYF. This chain connects TRBV18 to TRBJ2-3; 7 bases align to TRBD2. Trimming at V came to 2 bases and at J to 2 bases, leaving 10 bases not matched to a gene. Germline V gene lookup returns CDR1 KGHSH and CDR2 LQKENI. The CDR3 sequence is 17 residues long.

The rearrangement uses TRBV11-3 and TRBJ2-7; 7 bases match TRBD2. Germline V gene sequence: CDR1 SGHNT, CDR2 YENEEA. V lost 4 bases and J lost 1; bases outside the gene matches: 4. This CDR3 contains 14 residues. In DNA, the CDR3 is TGTGCCAGCAGCTCAAGCGGGGAATCCTACGAGCAGTACTTC. Translation gives CASSSSGESYEQYF.

The CDR3 loop reads CASSEFLSGAGNTGELFF. The CDR3 nucleotides read TGTGCCAGCAGTGAATTTCTGTCCGGGGCAGGGAACACCGGGGAGCTGTTTTTT. The chain carries TRBV6-1 and TRBJ2-2; perhaps D is TRBD1 or TRBD2 (5 bases each). Trimming cost V 2 bases and J 1 base, with 17 bases left between them. The CDR3 runs to 18 residues. The germline V gene encodes CDR1 MNHNS and CDR2 SASEGT.

This sequence joins TRBV30 and TRBJ1-2, with D hard to call. The CDR3 extends over 11 amino acids. The ends were cut back, 5 bases at V and 8 bases at J, with 12 bases in the middle. Germline values: CDR1 GTSNPN, CDR2 SVGIG (reference sequence). The CDR3 loop is CAWEGEGGYTF. The CDR3 DNA reads as TGTGCCTGGGAGGGTGAGGGAGGCTACACCTTC.

The chain couples TRBV7-9 to TRBJ1-1; 7 positions match TRBD1. Germline V gene lookup returns CDR1 SEHNR and CDR2 FQNEAQ (reference sequence). The length of the CDR3 is 15 residues. The J segment lost 1 base and the V segment lost 1 base, leaving 3 bases of the junction unmatched. In DNA, the CDR3 is TGTGCCAGCAGCTTAGAAACAGGGGCGAACACTGAAGCTTTCTTT. This encodes CASSLETGANTEAFF.

The chain combines TRBV11-2 with TRBJ2-7; no definite D call. The CDR3 is 14 amino acids. CDR1 is SGHAT and CDR2 is FQNNGV in the germline V gene. Trimming pared 4 bases from V and 6 bases from J, leaving 16 bases between. This CDR3 reads CASSSEIPLGEQYF. The DNA of the CDR3 is TGTGCCAGCAGCTCGGAGATCCCCCTCGGCGAGCAGTACTTC.

A word on this clone: An end of the junction differs from the germline gene, which may be a read error. This chain connects TRBV7-7 to TRBJ2-2, with a possible D match to TRBD1 (6 bases). The CDR3 spans 14 residues. Germline V gives CDR1 SSHAT, CDR2 FNYEAQ (reference sequence). CDR3 sequence reads: CASSLGAGVGELFF. The DNA for the CDR3 is TGTGCTAGCAGCTTAGGTGCAGGGGTCGGGGAGCTGTTTTTT.

The chain joins TRBV6-1 to TRBJ1-1; D ambiguous. Trimming pared 6 bases from V and 5 bases from J, leaving 13 bases between. Germline loops: CDR1 MNHNS, CDR2 SASEGT. The CDR3 totals 13 residues. In DNA form, the CDR3 reads TGTGCCAGCAGCCCCCGACCGAAAACTGAAGCTTTCTTT. Protein sequence: CASSPRPKTEAFF.

The chain employs TRBV5-6 and TRBJ1-2; the match to TRBD1 covers 8 bases. Germline CDR1 and CDR2: SGHDT and YYEEEE. The CDR3 contains 16 residues. Unmatched junction bases numbered 13, after V lost 1 base and J lost 8 bases. The chain's CDR3 is CASSLYGQGKAGGYTF. The CDR3 region has the DNA TGTGCCAGCAGCTTGTATGGACAGGGAAAGGCAGGGGGCTACACCTTC.

The CDR3 loop is CASSDSGAGYGYTF. In nucleotides, the CDR3 is TGTGCCAGCAGTGATTCCGGGGCAGGCTATGGCTACACCTTC. The chain carries TRBV6-4 and TRBJ1-2, with D maybe TRBD1 (5 bases). Trimming left V 3 bases short and J 4 bases short, with 12 bases between. This CDR3 comprises 14 residues. Germline CDR1 reads MRHNA; CDR2 reads SNTAGT.

V usage is TRBV9 and J usage is TRBJ2-1; D remains ambiguous. Trimming cost V 4 bases and J 10 bases, with 15 bases left between them. Germline V gene sequence: CDR1 SGDLS, CDR2 YYNGEE. The CDR3 extends over 13 amino acids. For the CDR3, the DNA is TGTGCCAGCAGCATCCGGCCCGGTTCGGAGCAGTTCTTC. Translating gives CASSIRPGSEQFF. Filled out from reference TRBV9 and TRBJ2-1, the complete variable domain reads DSGVTQTPKHLITATGQRVTLRCSPRSGDLSVYWYQQSLDQGLQFLIQYYNGEERAKGNILERFSAQQFPDLHSELNLSSLELGDSALYFCASSIRPGSEQFFGPGTRLTVL.

The chain couples TRBV5-5 to TRBJ2-7, with 7 bases that match TRBD1. V lost 0 bases and J lost 0; bases outside the gene matches: 6. The CDR3 loop spans 16 amino acids. Germline V gene data show CDR1 as SGHKS and CDR2 as YYEKEE (reference sequence). The chain's CDR3 is CASSLVAGQVSYEQYF. The CDR3 coding sequence is TGTGCCAGCAGCTTGGTAGCCGGACAGGTCTCCTACGAGCAGTACTTC.

The chain carries TRBV19 and TRBJ2-7, with a possible D match to TRBD2 (7 bases). Deletions cut 3 bases from V and 3 bases from J, with 15 bases between. CDR3 length: 15 residues. Germline V gives CDR1 LNHDA, CDR2 SQIVND (reference sequence). The CDR3, as DNA: TGTGCCAGTAGTATGAGCGGGACAAAGTTCTACGAGCAGTACTTC. Translated, it gives CASSMSGTKFYEQYF.

This chain uses TRBV6-5 with TRBJ2-5; 14 positions match TRBD2. Trimming took 10 bases from V and 3 from J; bases not matched to a gene: 4. CDR3 size: 14 residues. Germline V gene data show CDR1 as MNHEY and CDR2 as SVGAGI. This CDR3 reads CATRTSGGKETQYF. Here the CDR3 DNA reads TGTGCCACCAGGACTAGCGGGGGGAAAGAGACCCAGTACTTC.

The chain joins TRBV18 to TRBJ2-6; D ambiguous. CDR3 length: 15 residues. The ends were cut back, 1 base at V and 4 bases at J, with 8 bases in the middle. Germline assignment: CDR1 KGHSH and CDR2 LQKENI. CDR3 sequence (DNA): TGTGCCAGCTCACCACTGTTTGCCGGGGCCAACGTCCTGACTTTC. Its protein is CASSPLFAGANVLTF.

The chain is built from TRBV14 and TRBJ1-3, with TRBD1 identical over 10 bases. V lost 0 bases and J lost 4; bases outside the gene matches: 3. The CDR3 spans 16 residues. Looked up from germline, CDR1 is SGHDN and CDR2 is FVKESK. The CDR3 nucleotides read TGTGCCAGCAGCCAAGATCGGGACAGGGGAGGAAACACCATATATTTT. Amino acid sequence: CASSQDRDRGGNTIYF.

The rearrangement links TRBV4-2 to TRBJ1-2, with 8 positions matching TRBD1. CDR1 and CDR2 from the germline V gene are LGHNA and YNFKEQ. The CDR3 consists of 15 residues. The V and J ends lost 3 bases and 8 bases, in that order; junction bases with no gene match: 11. CDR3 DNA sequence: TGTGCCAGCAGCCAGTCGGGACAGGCCCGCCGGGGCTACACCTTC. The encoded protein is CASSQSGQARRGYTF.

J is TRBJ2-7 and V is TRBV10-3; 7 positions agree with TRBD2. The CDR3 length is 15 residues. Germline CDR1 ENHRY, CDR2 SYGVKD. The trim removed 4 bases at V and 0 bases at J, leaving 6 bases unmatched. CDR3 protein: CAISGEGGSSYEQYF. The CDR3 DNA follows: TGTGCCATCAGTGGTGAAGGCGGGAGCTCCTACGAGCAGTACTTC.

The chain links TRBV18 to TRBJ1-4; the D gene is possibly TRBD1 (6 bases). From germline, CDR1 is KGHSH and CDR2 LQKENI. Deletions cut 1 base from V and 2 bases from J, with 11 bases between. This CDR3 comprises 16 residues. The CDR3 DNA is TGTGCCAGCTCACCACGGACAGAGGGTACTAATGAAAAACTGTTTTTT. Its protein product is CASSPRTEGTNEKLFF.

The table lists this clone with a count of one. The V call is TRBV10-3, the J call TRBJ1-2, with D possibly being TRBD1 (5 bases). Trimming pared 2 bases from V and 7 bases from J, leaving 14 bases between. The CDR3 runs 14 residues. The germline CDR1 and CDR2 sequences are ENHRY and SYGVKD. The DNA of the CDR3 is TGTGCCATCAGTGAGACAGGACAAATGGGTGGCTACACCTTC. Its translation: CAISETGQMGGYTF.

In the case of this clone: An end of the junction does not agree with germline; a read error may underlie this. The chain links TRBV4-1 to TRBJ2-7; no firm D call. This CDR3 region has 17 residues. In germline, CDR1 is MGHRA, CDR2 YSYEKL. The DNA for the CDR3 is TGCGCCAGCAGCCAAGATTGGGCGTCGAGTTTCTCCCACGAGCAGTACTTC. Protein product: CASSQDWASSFSHEQYF.

This clone was recorded once. CDR3 bases: TGCGCCAGCAGCTCCTCGGACCCGCGTTCGGAGGAGCAGTACTTC. Protein sequence: CASSSSDPRSEEQYF. The chain couples TRBV5-1 to TRBJ2-7; D ambiguous. Trimming removed 3 bases from V and 7 bases from J, with 20 bases in between. The CDR3 is 15 amino acids. CDR1 and CDR2 (germline): SGHRS, YFSETQ.